Below are 4 T cell receptor beta chains sequenced from a single sample in a study of T cells in Graves' hyperthyroidism and ophthalmopathy. Amplification of TCR beta CDR3 regions used RNA as the template. First-round RT-PCR with HTBI primers amplified the TCR CDR3 region. MiXCR was run by TCRdb on the multiplex PCR reads, yielding one entry per CDR3 protein. Here the sample spans over 250,000 distinct CDR3 sequences, less than 30% being singletons. The sample consisted of blood. All receptors derive from a middle-aged man with Graves' hyperthyroidism that later progressed to Graves' ophthalmopathy.

The chain has TRBV6-1 and TRBJ1-1, with D tentatively TRBD1 (6 bases). The V gene lost 7 bases and the J gene lost 0 bases, with 12 bases spanning the gap. The CDR3 is 14 amino acids. Germline-derived CDR1 and CDR2 are MNHNS and SASEGT. The CDR3: CASTKDRLNTEAFF. In nucleotides, the CDR3 is TGTGCCAGCACAAAGGACAGACTGAACACTGAAGCTTTCTTT.

This clonotype was counted ten times or more. The chain carries TRBV6-1 and TRBJ1-1; 8 bases are shared with TRBD1. This CDR3 is built from 14 residues. Germline assignment: CDR1 MNHNS and CDR2 SASEGT. The V segment lost 5 bases and the J segment 5 bases; nucleotides outside the gene matches: 7. The CDR3 sequence is CASSHTGGETEAFF. CDR3 DNA: TGTGCCAGCAGTCATACAGGGGGAGAGACTGAAGCTTTCTTT.

This clonotype came up many times. The rearrangement joins TRBV19 to TRBJ2-5; D ambiguous. The CDR3 is 11 amino acids. The germline gives CDR1 LNHDA, CDR2 SQIVND (reference sequence). The germline V and J ends were trimmed by 6 bases and 4 bases, with 6 bases remaining between them. CDR3 loop: CASSWLETQYF. CDR3 DNA: TGTGCCAGTAGCTGGTTAGAGACCCAGTACTTC.

This clonotype was detected ten times or more. V gene TRBV6-1 combines with J gene TRBJ2-7, with D unclear. CDR3 length equals 12 residues. Germline V gene data show CDR1 as MNHNS and CDR2 as SASEGT. Trimming took off 5 bases at V and 3 bases at J, with 8 bases between the two ends. CDR3 in amino acids: CASSKHGYEQYF. DNA of the CDR3: TGTGCCAGCAGTAAACACGGCTACGAGCAGTACTTC.